The source of this T cell receptor (beta chain) is a study of cytomegalovirus exposure and HLA in healthy donors. Study context: An earlier analysis identified 110 million or so unique TCR beta sequences in about 179 million T cells. Roughly 86 million unique TCRs from HLA-typed donors made up an early data release. Study observations and caveats: A later analysis linked 16,951 TCR beta sequences to HLA alleles at 0.05 false discovery rate.

Primers for the PCR totalled 60 Vbeta and 13 Jbeta. The protocol was immunoSEQ multiplex PCR, while the TCRdb copy is restricted to in-frame clones and leaves out a portion. Of around 150,000 clones in the sample, more than 70% were seen once. The germline V gene encodes CDR1 SGHNT and CDR2 YYREEE (reference sequence). The CDR3 contains 15 residues. Trimming took 4 bases from V and 2 from J, leaving 13 bases between them. This clone has a single count. Its cognate antigen is unknown. The sample comprised PBMCs. This sequence joins TRBV5-4 and TRBJ2-1; maybe TRBD1 (6 bases). The TCR was taken from a woman between 40 and 55 years old in good health and CMV-seronegative. The DNA of the CDR3 is TGTGCCAGCAGCACCAAGGACAGTACCTACAATGAGCAGTTCTTC. It specifies CASSTKDSTYNEQFF.